This TCR beta chain emerged from a study of blood T cell repertoires in COVID-19. Study-level information: The cDNA or gDNA used as material had been derived from T cells, B-cell-depleted T cells, or PBMCs.

The CDR3 consists of 13 residues. Trimming pared 2 bases from V and 6 bases from J, leaving 8 bases between. Per the germline V gene, CDR1 is MNHEY and CDR2 is SVGAGI. Participants, about 18 to 90 years old, spanned around 26 US areas. In the authors' methods: Reference gene primer amplification gave estimated nucleated cell counts. The method was immunoSEQ multiplex PCR; TCRdb's version includes in-frame clones alone and lacks a portion of them. D and trimming were read from the DNA, whereas the V and J calls and clone size are those reported in that table. This table has a few hundred thousand clones, roughly 92% appearing once.

The chain is built from TRBV6-5 and TRBJ1-5; possibly TRBD1 for D (6 bases). The sequenced material came from PBMCs or T cells enriched from blood (not recorded which). This sequence was found in a woman in her thirties or forties who had been exposed to COVID-19. CDR3 amino acids: CASSYPGVQPQHF. The DNA for the CDR3 is TGTGCCAGCAGTTACCCAGGGGTTCAGCCCCAGCATTTT.